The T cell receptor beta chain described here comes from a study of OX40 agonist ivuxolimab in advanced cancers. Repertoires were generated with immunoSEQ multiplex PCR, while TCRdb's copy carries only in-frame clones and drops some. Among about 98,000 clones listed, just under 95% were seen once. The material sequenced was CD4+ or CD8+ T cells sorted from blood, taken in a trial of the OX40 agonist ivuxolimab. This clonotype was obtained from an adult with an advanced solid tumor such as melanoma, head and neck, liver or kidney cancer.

CDR3 bases: TGCGCCAGCAGCCCCGGCGACGGGGGCGCGACTGACAATCAGCCCCAGCATTTT. Translated, it gives CASSPGDGGATDNQPQHF. V usage is TRBV5-1 and J usage is TRBJ1-5, with TRBD1 as a possible D gene (6 bases). The V gene lost 4 bases and the J gene lost 3 bases, with 23 bases spanning the gap. CDR3 length: 18 residues. Germline CDR1 reads SGHRS; CDR2 reads YFSETQ.